This T cell receptor (beta chain) stems from a study of T cell repertoires in cytomegalovirus infection. Study-level information: Alongside well-studied HLA-B-restricted CMV epitopes, recently identified HLA-C-restricted CMV epitopes were also used.

Turning to this clonotype: No antigen is known for it.

Germline V CDR1 and CDR2: MDHEN, SYDVKM. The germline V and J ends were trimmed by 2 bases and 0 bases, with 8 bases remaining between them. This CDR3 region has 16 residues. One entry per CDR3 protein, called by TCRdb with MiXCR from the reads. The table shows about 55,000 distinct CDR3 sequences, with around 18% occurring only once. The receptor was derived from a human donor in good health (CMV status not recorded). Some clones in this sample may be carry-over from other donors' samples. Sequencing was performed on CD8+ T cells from cultured PBMCs, taken from culture after CMV antigen stimulation. V and J are TRBV28 and TRBJ2-6; D possibly corresponds to TRBD1 (6 bases). CDR3 sequence (DNA): TGTGCCAGCAGTTTACGCAGGGGCTCTGGGGCCAACGTCCTGACTTTC. Its translation is CASSLRRGSGANVLTF.